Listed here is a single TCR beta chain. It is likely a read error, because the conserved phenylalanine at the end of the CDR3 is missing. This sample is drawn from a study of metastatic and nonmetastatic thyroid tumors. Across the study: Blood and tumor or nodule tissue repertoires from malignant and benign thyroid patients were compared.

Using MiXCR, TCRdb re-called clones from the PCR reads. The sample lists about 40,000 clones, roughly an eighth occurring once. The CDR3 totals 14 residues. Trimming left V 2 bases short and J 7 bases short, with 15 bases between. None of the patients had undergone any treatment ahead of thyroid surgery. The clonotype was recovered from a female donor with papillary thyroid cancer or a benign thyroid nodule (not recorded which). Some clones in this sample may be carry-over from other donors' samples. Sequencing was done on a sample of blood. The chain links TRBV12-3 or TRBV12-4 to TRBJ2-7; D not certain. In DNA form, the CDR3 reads TGTGCCAGCAGTTTAAGCCCCTGCAGTGATGAGCAGTACTCC. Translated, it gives CASSLSPCSDEQYS.